This TCR beta chain is from a study of shared clonotypes between healthy human individuals. Findings of the study overall: With four donors compared, about 5% of naive CD4 clonotypes were shared. Non-shared clonotypes had lower generation probabilities than those shared by all four donors.

On this clone: Its specificity is not known.

Trimming cost V 2 bases and J 12 bases, with 11 bases left between them. Germline V gives CDR1 SEHNR, CDR2 FQNEAQ (reference sequence). This CDR3 has 12 amino acids. CD8 memory comprised CD45RO+ plus CCR7-negative CD45RA+ TemRA cells. The assay was carried out at the deep level. The protocol was immunoSEQ multiplex PCR, while the TCRdb copy is restricted to in-frame clones and leaves out a portion. The data show about 690,000 clones, about 90% seen once. This chain joins TRBV7-9 and TRBJ2-1; D may correspond to TRBD1 or TRBD2 (5 bases each). This clonotype originated in a young man in good health. Some clones in this sample may be carry-over from other donors' samples. The sample was memory CD8+ T cells from PBMCs. Stated subset: CD45RO+ cells pooled with CCR7-negative TemRA cells. The CDR3 sequence is CASSLPWDGQFF. The CDR3 DNA follows: TGTGCCAGCAGCTTACCCTGGGACGGGCAGTTCTTC. The full variable domain, completed using reference TRBV7-9 and TRBJ2-1, is DTGVSQNPRHKITKRGQNVTFRCDPISEHNRLYWYRQTLGQGPEFLTYFQNEAQLEKSRLLSDRFSAERPKGSFSTLEIQRTEQGDSAMYLCASSLPWDGQFFGPGTRLTVL.